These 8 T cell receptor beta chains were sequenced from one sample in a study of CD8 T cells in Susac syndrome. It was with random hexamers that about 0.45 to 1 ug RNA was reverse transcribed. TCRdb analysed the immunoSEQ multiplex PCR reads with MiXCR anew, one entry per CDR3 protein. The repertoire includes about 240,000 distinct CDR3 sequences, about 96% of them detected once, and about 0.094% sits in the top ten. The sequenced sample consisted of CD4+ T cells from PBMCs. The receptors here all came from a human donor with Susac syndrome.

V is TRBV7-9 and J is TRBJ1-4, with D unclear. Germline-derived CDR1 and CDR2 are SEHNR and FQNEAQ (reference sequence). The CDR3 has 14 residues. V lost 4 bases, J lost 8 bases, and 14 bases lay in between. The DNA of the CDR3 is TGTGCCAGCAGCTCCCCTAATGAAGGGGAAAAACTGTTTTTT. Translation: CASSSPNEGEKLFF.

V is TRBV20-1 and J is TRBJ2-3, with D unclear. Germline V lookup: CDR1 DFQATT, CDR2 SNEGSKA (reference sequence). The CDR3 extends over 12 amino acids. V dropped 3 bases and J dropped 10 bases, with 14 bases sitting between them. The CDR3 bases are TGCAGTGCTAGTACCTTCGACCTCGCGCAGTATTTT. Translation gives CSASTFDLAQYF.

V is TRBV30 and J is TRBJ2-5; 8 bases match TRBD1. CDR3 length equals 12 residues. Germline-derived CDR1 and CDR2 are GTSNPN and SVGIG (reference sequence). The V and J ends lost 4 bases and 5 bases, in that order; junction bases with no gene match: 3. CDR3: CAWTQGAETQYF. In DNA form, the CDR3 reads TGTGCCTGGACCCAGGGGGCGGAGACCCAGTACTTC.

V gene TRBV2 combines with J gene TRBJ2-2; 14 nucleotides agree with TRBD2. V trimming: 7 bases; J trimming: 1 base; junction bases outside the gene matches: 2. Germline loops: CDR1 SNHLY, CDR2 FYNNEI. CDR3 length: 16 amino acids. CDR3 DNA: TGTGCCAGCACCGGGACTAGCGGGAGGAACACCGGGGAGCTGTTTTTT. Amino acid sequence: CASTGTSGRNTGELFF.

The CDR3 here is CASSVDGTSSDEQYF. The CDR3 DNA follows: TGTGCCAGCAGTGTCGATGGGACCTCGAGCGACGAGCAGTACTTC. The V and J genes are TRBV2 and TRBJ2-7; tentatively, D is TRBD1 or TRBD2 (5 bases each). The CDR3 has 15 amino acids. The V end lost 4 bases, the J end lost 5 bases, and 18 bases lay between the germline ends. Germline-derived CDR1 and CDR2 are SNHLY and FYNNEI. Combining the CDR3 with reference TRBV2 and TRBJ2-7 gives the whole variable domain EPEVTQTPSHQVTQMGQEVILRCVPISNHLYFYWYRQILGQKVEFLVSFYNNEISEKSEIFDDQFSVERPDGSNFTLKIRSTKLEDSAMYFCASSVDGTSSDEQYFGPGTRLTVT.

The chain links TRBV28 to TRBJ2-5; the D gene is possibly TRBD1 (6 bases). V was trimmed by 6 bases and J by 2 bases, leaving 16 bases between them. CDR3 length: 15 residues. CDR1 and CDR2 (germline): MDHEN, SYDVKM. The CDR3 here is CASSRRTTGQETQYF. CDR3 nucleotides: TGTGCCAGCAGCCGACGGACGACAGGACAAGAGACCCAGTACTTC.

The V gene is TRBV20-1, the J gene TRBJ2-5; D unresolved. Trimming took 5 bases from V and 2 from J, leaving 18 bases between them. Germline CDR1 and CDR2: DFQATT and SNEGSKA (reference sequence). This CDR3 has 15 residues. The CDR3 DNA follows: TGCAGTGCTGGCCTGACAAGGCCGGAGCAAGAGACCCAGTACTTC. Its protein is CSAGLTRPEQETQYF.

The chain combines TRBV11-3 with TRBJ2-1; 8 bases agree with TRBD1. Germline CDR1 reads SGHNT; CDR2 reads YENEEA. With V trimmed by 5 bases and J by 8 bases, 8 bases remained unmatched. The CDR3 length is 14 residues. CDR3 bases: TGTGCCAGCAGCCCCAGGACAGGGTTGGATGAGCAGTTCTTC. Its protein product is CASSPRTGLDEQFF.